This T cell receptor beta chain was captured by sequencing in a study of cytomegalovirus exposure and HLA in healthy donors. The CDR3 is 13 residues long. Study-level results: Reportedly, HLA-A and HLA-B alleles of most subjects were accurately predicted from TCR beta. Immune exposure information comprised only CMV serostatus. Cytomegalovirus association was listed for 150 to 200 TCR beta chains. Some public TCRs appeared in many individuals, while most sequences were rare.

PCR was performed using 60 Vbeta and 13 Jbeta primers. This table comes from immunoSEQ multiplex PCR, and its TCRdb copy is limited to in-frame clones, with some not included. The sample contains fewer than 200,000 clones, around three quarters of which appear only once. Note on this clone: Its specificity is not known.

The receptor was isolated from a woman aged 25-40 years in good health and CMV-seronegative. The J gene is TRBJ2-7, the V gene TRBV12-2; the D call of TRBD2 is as the table states it, not checked on the DNA. TRBV12-2 is designated a pseudogene. The specimen was PBMCs. The CDR3 nucleotides are TGTGCAAGTCCCAAAGACTTTTCCTACGAGCAGTACTTC. Encoded protein: CASPKDFSYEQYF.